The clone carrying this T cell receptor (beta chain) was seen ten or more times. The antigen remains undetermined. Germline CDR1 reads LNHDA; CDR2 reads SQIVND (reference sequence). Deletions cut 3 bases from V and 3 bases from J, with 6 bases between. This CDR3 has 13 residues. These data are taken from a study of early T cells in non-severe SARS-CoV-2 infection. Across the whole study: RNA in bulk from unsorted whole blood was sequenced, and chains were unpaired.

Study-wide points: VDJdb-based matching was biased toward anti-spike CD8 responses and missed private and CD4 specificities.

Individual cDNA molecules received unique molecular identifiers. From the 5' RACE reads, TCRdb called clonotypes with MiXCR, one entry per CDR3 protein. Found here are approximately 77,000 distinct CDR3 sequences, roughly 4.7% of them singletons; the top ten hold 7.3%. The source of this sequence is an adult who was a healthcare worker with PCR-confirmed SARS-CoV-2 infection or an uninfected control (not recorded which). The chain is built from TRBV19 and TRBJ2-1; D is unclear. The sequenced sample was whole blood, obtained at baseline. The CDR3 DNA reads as TGTGCCAGTAGTATTTTCTACTACAATGAGCAGTTCTTC. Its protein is CASSIFYYNEQFF.